The clone carrying this T cell receptor beta chain was recorded once. The data stem from a study of blood T cell repertoires in COVID-19. For the study at large: Samples came from the United States, Italy and Spain, spanning acute and convalescent COVID-19. In each case, the material was cDNA or gDNA derived from T cells, B-cell-depleted T cells, or PBMCs.

TCRdb keeps only in-frame clones here, not all; method: immunoSEQ multiplex PCR. The sample records nearly 350,000 clones, 85% to 90% being singletons. Trimming removed 3 bases at V and 4 bases at J, with 16 bases between. This CDR3 region has 15 residues. CDR1 DFQATT and CDR2 SNEGSKA come from the germline V gene (reference sequence). This sequence was found in a woman aged 50 to 60 with COVID-19, enrolled during active disease. The rearrangement joins TRBV20-1 to TRBJ2-1, with D maybe TRBD2 (6 bases). The sequenced sample was peripheral blood. This CDR3 is CSASPGLSLYNEQFF. The CDR3 nucleotides read TGCAGTGCTAGTCCGGGACTCTCATTATACAATGAGCAGTTCTTC.